The 23 T cell receptor beta chains listed next were all sequenced from one sample in a study of blood T cell repertoires in COVID-19. This table comes from immunoSEQ multiplex PCR, and its TCRdb copy is limited to in-frame clones, with some not included. The profile covers about 670,000 clones, with about 90% appearing a single time and about 0.26% taken by the ten largest. Input material: peripheral blood. The receptors stem from a woman aged 18-29 years with acute or convalescent COVID-19.

J is TRBJ2-2 and V is TRBV5-1, with no clear D. This CDR3 has 14 residues. Trimming stripped 1 base from V and 6 bases from J, with 10 bases between. In germline, CDR1 is SGHRS, CDR2 YFSETQ. The CDR3 coding sequence is TGCGCCAGCAGCTTGTATGAGCTTCCCGGGGAGCTGTTTTTT. The encoded protein is CASSLYELPGELFF. The whole variable domain, filled in from reference TRBV5-1 and TRBJ2-2, reads KAGVTQTPRYLIKTRGQQVTLSCSPISGHRSVSWYQQTPGQGLQFLFEYFSETQRNKGNFPGRFSGRQFSNSRSEMNVSTLELGDSALYLCASSLYELPGELFFGEGSRLTVL.

This sequence joins TRBV27 and TRBJ2-1, with D uncertain. V was pared by 2 bases and J by 8 bases, with 4 bases between. Germline loops: CDR1 MNHEY, CDR2 SMNVEV (reference sequence). CDR3 length equals 11 residues. The CDR3 DNA follows: TGTGCCAGCAGTTTACGCGATGAGCAGTTCTTC. This sequence encodes CASSLRDEQFF.

V usage is TRBV6-5 and J usage is TRBJ1-5, with 9 bases aligning to TRBD1. The V and J ends lost 7 bases and 2 bases, in that order; junction bases with no gene match: 6. CDR1 MNHEY and CDR2 SVGAGI come from the germline V gene. CDR3 size: 15 residues. The CDR3 is CASMTRQGGNQPQHF. The CDR3 coding sequence is TGTGCCAGCATGACGCGACAGGGGGGCAATCAGCCCCAGCATTTT.

The chain has TRBV10-3 and TRBJ1-2, with unresolved D. This CDR3 is built from 15 residues. V shed 2 bases and J shed 1 base, with 11 bases lying between them. Germline CDR1 ENHRY, CDR2 SYGVKD. The CDR3 coding sequence is TGTGCCATCAGTGAGGCTCATTCGGGTAACTATGGCTACACCTTC. Translation: CAISEAHSGNYGYTF.

This clone was found a few times. This chain connects TRBV5-8 to TRBJ1-2; D is unclear. The CDR3 has 19 residues. V was shortened by 2 bases and J by 4 bases, with 27 bases between the two germline ends. Germline values: CDR1 SGHTS, CDR2 YDEGEE. CDR3 in DNA: TGTGCCAGCAGCTTTCGGGAGACCGGACGGCCCGCCGTAGGCTATGGCTACACCTTC. Encoded protein: CASSFRETGRPAVGYGYTF.

The chain is built from TRBV4-3 and TRBJ1-4; 8 bases line up with TRBD1. CDR3 length equals 17 residues. The J segment lost 7 bases and the V segment lost 0 bases, leaving 10 bases of the junction unmatched. Germline V CDR1 and CDR2: LGHNA, YSLEER. The chain's CDR3 is CASSQDWQGASAEKLFF. For the CDR3, the DNA is TGCGCCAGCAGCCAAGATTGGCAGGGGGCGTCGGCTGAAAAACTGTTTTTT.

The rearrangement joins TRBV11-2 to TRBJ1-2; 7 bases match TRBD1. Germline CDR1 SGHAT, CDR2 FQNNGV. V dropped 6 bases and J dropped 2; count of bases not matched to a gene: 9. The CDR3 runs 15 residues. In DNA form, the CDR3 reads TGTGCCAGCAGTCGTCAAACGGGACAGAACTATGGCTACACCTTC. Encoded protein: CASSRQTGQNYGYTF.

The chain is built from TRBV27 and TRBJ2-7; 8 bases are a match to TRBD2. The junction had 8 bases not matched to a gene; V was cut back by 6 bases and J by 4 bases. CDR1 and CDR2 from the germline V gene are MNHEY and SMNVEV (reference sequence). This CDR3 region has 14 residues. The CDR3: CASRRSGGGYEQYF. The CDR3 DNA follows: TGTGCCAGCAGGAGAAGCGGGGGAGGATACGAGCAGTACTTC.

The chain employs TRBV7-6 and TRBJ1-2, with 11 bases aligning to TRBD1. V was pared by 5 bases and J by 4 bases, with 6 bases of the junction left unmatched. Germline V gene lookup returns CDR1 SGHVS and CDR2 FNYEAQ. The CDR3 is made up of 15 amino acids. Here the CDR3 reads CASSAGQGAPYGYTF. CDR3 in DNA: TGTGCCAGCAGCGCAGGACAGGGGGCCCCCTATGGCTACACCTTC.

The DNA for the CDR3 is TGTGCCAGCAGCTCCCAGGCGAAAGAGGGTGAGCAGTTCTTC. This sequence encodes CASSSQAKEGEQFF. The chain recombines TRBV7-2 with TRBJ2-1; weak D call: TRBD2 (5 bases). Germline-derived CDR1 and CDR2 are SGHTA and FQGNSA. The V end was cut by 4 bases, the J end by 9 bases, with 16 bases between. CDR3 length: 14 residues.

This chain joins TRBV7-9 and TRBJ1-3; TRBD1 is a possible D gene (6 bases). V lost 4 bases and J 0 bases, leaving 10 bases between the germline ends. There are 15 residues in the CDR3. Germline CDR1 reads SEHNR; CDR2 reads FQNEAQ (reference sequence). CDR3: CASSSGQNSGNTIYF. Written as DNA, the CDR3 is TGTGCCAGCAGCTCCGGACAGAACTCTGGAAACACCATATATTTT.

J is TRBJ2-3 and V is TRBV4-2; 12 bases fit TRBD2. The V and J ends lost 5 bases and 1 base, in that order; junction bases with no gene match: 16. This CDR3 has 20 residues. CDR1 and CDR2 from the germline V gene are LGHNA and YNFKEQ. The CDR3 loop reads CASSYRLAGAFPGGTDTQYF. CDR3 nucleotides: TGTGCCAGCAGCTACCGACTAGCGGGGGCCTTTCCGGGGGGCACAGATACGCAGTATTTT.

This clone was seen a few times. The chain employs TRBV7-2 and TRBJ2-5; 7 bases fit TRBD1. Unmatched junction bases numbered 0, after V lost 3 bases and J lost 2 bases. This CDR3 has 13 amino acids. From germline, CDR1 is SGHTA and CDR2 FQGNSA. CDR3 in amino acids: CASSLGQQETQYF. Written as DNA, the CDR3 is TGTGCCAGCAGCTTGGGACAGCAAGAGACCCAGTACTTC. The complete variable domain, with remaining parts taken from reference TRBV7-2 and TRBJ2-5, reads GAGVSQSPSNKVTEKGKDVELRCDPISGHTALYWYRQSLGQGLEFLIYFQGNSAPDKSGLPSDRFSAERTGGSVSTLTIQRTQQEDSAVYLCASSLGQQETQYFGPGTRLLVL.

The V gene is TRBV2, the J gene TRBJ2-2, with 9 bases lining up with TRBD1. CDR1 and CDR2 (germline): SNHLY, FYNNEI. V lost 5 bases and J lost 6; bases outside the gene matches: 13. There are 17 residues in the CDR3. The CDR3 reads CASSLSRTGVGSGELFF. CDR3 bases: TGTGCCAGCAGTCTTTCCCGGACAGGGGTGGGGTCCGGGGAGCTGTTTTTT.

The chain has TRBV19 and TRBJ1-6; 8 bases match TRBD1. Germline CDR1 and CDR2: LNHDA and SQIVND (reference sequence). CDR3 length: 14 amino acids. Trimming at V came to 8 bases and at J to 5 bases, leaving 5 bases not matched to a gene. The CDR3 loop is CASSQGQDNSPLHF. The CDR3 region has the DNA TGTGCCAGTTCTCAGGGACAGGATAATTCACCCCTCCACTTT.

V usage is TRBV27 and J usage is TRBJ2-1, with a tentative D call TRBD1 (6 bases). This CDR3 is built from 13 residues. V gave up 8 bases and J gave up 6 bases, with 14 bases separating them. Per germline, CDR1 MNHEY and CDR2 SMNVEV (reference sequence). CDR3: CASRHRESNEQFF. The CDR3 bases are TGTGCCAGCCGCCACAGGGAAAGCAATGAGCAGTTCTTC.

This clone was observed a single time. The chain joins TRBV6-5 to TRBJ2-2, with TRBD1 matching over 7 bases. The germline CDR1 and CDR2 sequences are MNHEY and SVGAGI. CDR3 length: 15 amino acids. With V trimmed by 6 bases and J by 1 base, 5 bases remained unmatched. Here the CDR3 reads CASSVDRVNTGELFF. In DNA, the CDR3 is TGTGCCAGCAGCGTCGACAGGGTGAACACCGGGGAGCTGTTTTTT.

The chain has TRBV2 and TRBJ1-5, with TRBD1 as a possible D gene (5 bases). The CDR3 consists of 17 residues. The ends were cut back, 2 bases at V and 3 bases at J, with 17 bases in the middle. The germline gives CDR1 SNHLY, CDR2 FYNNEI. The CDR3 loop is CASSENRGGLNNQPQHF. The CDR3 region has the DNA TGTGCCAGCAGTGAAAACCGGGGGGGTCTTAACAATCAGCCCCAGCATTTT.

To note about this clone: Other DNA sequences of this sample code for an identical CDR3. V gene TRBV7-9 combines with J gene TRBJ2-2, with D maybe TRBD2 (7 bases). Trimming took off 5 bases at V and 2 bases at J, with 15 bases between the two ends. Germline V lookup: CDR1 SEHNR, CDR2 FQNEAQ (reference sequence). This CDR3 is built from 16 residues. The CDR3 reads CASSPSGGANTGELFF. The DNA of the CDR3 is TGTGCCAGCAGCCCCTCTGGGGGGGCTAACACCGGGGAGCTGTTTTTT.

The chain uses TRBV9 and TRBJ2-3; 8 bases map to TRBD2. Trimming removed 6 bases from V and 2 bases from J; junction bases left unmatched: 8. Germline assignment: CDR1 SGDLS and CDR2 YYNGEE. The CDR3 is 15 amino acids. The CDR3 reads CASTVSGKITDTQYF. The CDR3, as DNA: TGTGCCAGCACCGTTAGCGGGAAGATCACAGATACGCAGTATTTT.

This sequence joins TRBV14 and TRBJ2-7; 15 nucleotides line up with TRBD2. The CDR3 has 22 residues. Germline trimming cut 3 bases from V and 0 bases from J; bases unmatched to any gene: 18. The germline V gene encodes CDR1 SGHDN and CDR2 FVKESK. CDR3 bases: TGTGCCAGCAGCCACCCCGACCCAGGCGGACTAGCGGGGGGGATAAGCTCCTACGAGCAGTACTTC. As protein: CASSHPDPGGLAGGISSYEQYF.

The chain couples TRBV28 to TRBJ1-5, with 9 bases identical to TRBD1. This CDR3 has 17 residues. V trimming: 7 bases; J trimming: 0 bases; junction bases outside the gene matches: 10. CDR1 is MDHEN, CDR2 SYDVKM, per germline. CDR3 nucleotides: TGTGCCAGCATCCGGGACAGGGTCTTCTATAGCAATCAGCCCCAGCATTTT. Amino acid sequence: CASIRDRVFYSNQPQHF.

The chain joins TRBV25-1 to TRBJ2-1; D not resolved. The CDR3 is made up of 12 amino acids. V was pared by 3 bases and J by 8 bases, with 8 bases between. Germline V gene sequence: CDR1 MGHDK, CDR2 SYGVNS. CDR3 residues: CASSDGVYEQFF. The CDR3 DNA sequence: TGTGCCAGCAGTGACGGAGTATATGAGCAGTTCTTC.